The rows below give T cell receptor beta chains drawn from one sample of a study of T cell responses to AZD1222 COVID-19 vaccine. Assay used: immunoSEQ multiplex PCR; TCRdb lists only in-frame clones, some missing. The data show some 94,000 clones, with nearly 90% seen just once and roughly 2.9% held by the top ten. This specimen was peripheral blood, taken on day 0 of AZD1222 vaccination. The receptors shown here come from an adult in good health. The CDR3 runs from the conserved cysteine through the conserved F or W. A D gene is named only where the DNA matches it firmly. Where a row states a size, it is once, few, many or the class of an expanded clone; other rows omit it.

CDR3 DNA: TGTGCCACCAGCTCGCAGGGTCTCTCCTACAATGAGCAGTTCTTC
CDR3 protein: CATSSQGLSYNEQFF
J gene: TRBJ2-1
D gene: .
V gene: TRBV24-1
clone size: .

CDR3 DNA: TGTGCCAGCAGCTTAGATTCCAGGGGGTCCTACGAGCAGTACTTC
CDR3 protein: CASSLDSRGSYEQYF
J gene: TRBJ2-7
D gene: TRBD1
V gene: TRBV11-2
clone size: .

CDR3 DNA: TGTGCCAGCAGCCAAGATTGGGGGAGGGCCATCTACAATGAGCAGTTCTTC
CDR3 protein: CASSQDWGRAIYNEQFF
J gene: TRBJ2-1
D gene: TRBD2
V gene: TRBV4-2
clone size: .

CDR3 DNA: TGTGCCAGTAGTAAGGATCTATCCCATCAGCCCCAGCATTTT
CDR3 protein: CASSKDLSHQPQHF
J gene: TRBJ1-5
D gene: .
V gene: TRBV19
clone size: .

CDR3 DNA: TGTGCCAGCAGTCACAACAATGAGCAGTTCTTC
CDR3 protein: CASSHNNEQFF
J gene: TRBJ2-1
D gene: .
V gene: TRBV6-6
clone size: .

CDR3 DNA: TGTGCCACCAGCCACCGGGGGGCTCGGCTAGCGGGAGGGGATGAGCAGTTCTTC
CDR3 protein: CATSHRGARLAGGDEQFF
J gene: TRBJ2-1
D gene: TRBD2
V gene: TRBV24-1
clone size: .

CDR3 DNA: TGTGCCAGCAGCGACAGGGGTCCAGATACGCAGTATTTT
CDR3 protein: CASSDRGPDTQYF
J gene: TRBJ2-3
D gene: TRBD1
V gene: TRBV7-9
clone size: .

CDR3 DNA: TGTGCCAGCAGCGTAGGGACTAGCGGGGTGGGGGAGACCCAGTACTTC
CDR3 protein: CASSVGTSGVGETQYF
J gene: TRBJ2-5
D gene: TRBD2
V gene: TRBV9
clone size: .

CDR3 DNA: TGTGCCACCAGTGACGCCACAGGGAACACTGAAGCTTTCTTT
CDR3 protein: CATSDATGNTEAFF
J gene: TRBJ1-1
D gene: .
V gene: TRBV24-1
clone size: .

CDR3 DNA: TGTGCCAGCAGTTACTCCTCCTTCGGGTCTGGCTACACCTTC
CDR3 protein: CASSYSSFGSGYTF
J gene: TRBJ1-2
D gene: .
V gene: TRBV6-5
clone size: .

CDR3 DNA: TGTGCCAGCAGCTTAGCTGGGCAGGCCACCAAAAACATTCAGTACTTC
CDR3 protein: CASSLAGQATKNIQYF
J gene: TRBJ2-4
D gene: .
V gene: TRBV11-3
clone size: .

CDR3 DNA: TGTGCCAGTAGTCCGCCGGGACAAAAGCAGTATTTT
CDR3 protein: CASSPPGQKQYF
J gene: TRBJ2-3
D gene: .
V gene: TRBV19
clone size: .

CDR3 DNA: TGTGCCAGCAGCTTTTCTGGAAACACCATATATTTT
CDR3 protein: CASSFSGNTIYF
J gene: TRBJ1-3
D gene: .
V gene: TRBV2
clone size: .

CDR3 DNA: TGTGCCAGCAGCGTAGAGGGGGGGCTAGCAGAGACCCAGTACTTC
CDR3 protein: CASSVEGGLAETQYF
J gene: TRBJ2-5
D gene: .
V gene: TRBV9
clone size: .

CDR3 DNA: TGTGCCAGCAGCCAAGCTCCGACAGTAACAACATTTATTGGCTACACCTTC
CDR3 protein: CASSQAPTVTTFIGYTF
J gene: TRBJ1-2
D gene: .
V gene: TRBV7-2
clone size: .

CDR3 DNA: TGTGCCAGCAGCTTGTATCACGGGGACACTGAAGCTTTCTTT
CDR3 protein: CASSLYHGDTEAFF
J gene: TRBJ1-1
D gene: .
V gene: TRBV5-6
clone size: .

CDR3 DNA: TGTGCTAGTGGTCTACAGGGGGCAGGTACTGAAGCTTTCTTT
CDR3 protein: CASGLQGAGTEAFF
J gene: TRBJ1-1
D gene: TRBD1
V gene: TRBV12-5
clone size: .

CDR3 DNA: TGTGCCAGCAGCCCCTCCGGCGGTCGGGTTTTGGAGGAGACCCAGTACTTC
CDR3 protein: CASSPSGGRVLEETQYF
J gene: TRBJ2-5
D gene: .
V gene: TRBV27
clone size: .

CDR3 DNA: TGTGCCAGCAGCATGAGGACTAGCGGCTACAATGAGCAGTTCTTC
CDR3 protein: CASSMRTSGYNEQFF
J gene: TRBJ2-1
D gene: TRBD2
V gene: TRBV7-2
clone size: .

CDR3 DNA: TGTGCCAGTAGTCGGGAACTACAGTACAATGAGCAGTTCTTC
CDR3 protein: CASSRELQYNEQFF
J gene: TRBJ2-1
D gene: .
V gene: TRBV19
clone size: once

CDR3 DNA: TGTGCCAGCAGTGGACTAGCGGGGGGTGTGGGTGAGCAGTTCTTC
CDR3 protein: CASSGLAGGVGEQFF
J gene: TRBJ2-1
D gene: TRBD2
V gene: TRBV6-4
clone size: .

CDR3 DNA: TGCAGTGCTAGTCCCCGACTAGCGGGAGCGGGCAAAAACATTCAGTACTTC
CDR3 protein: CSASPRLAGAGKNIQYF
J gene: TRBJ2-4
D gene: TRBD2
V gene: TRBV20-1
clone size: .

CDR3 DNA: TGTGCCAGCAACCCATCCGACGGGAGCTCCTACAATGAGCAGTTCTTC
CDR3 protein: CASNPSDGSSYNEQFF
J gene: TRBJ2-1
D gene: .
V gene: TRBV5-4
clone size: once

CDR3 DNA: TGTGCCAGCGGGTTCTCTGGGGCCAACGTCCTGACTTTC
CDR3 protein: CASGFSGANVLTF
J gene: TRBJ2-6
D gene: .
V gene: TRBV5-4
clone size: .

CDR3 DNA: TGCGCCAGCAGCTTGATGACAGGGATGAACACTGAAGCTTTCTTT
CDR3 protein: CASSLMTGMNTEAFF
J gene: TRBJ1-1
D gene: TRBD1
V gene: TRBV5-1
clone size: .

CDR3 DNA: TGTGCCAGTAGTATAGGGGGCCCCGGGGAGCTGTTTTTT
CDR3 protein: CASSIGGPGELFF
J gene: TRBJ2-2
D gene: .
V gene: TRBV19
clone size: .

CDR3 DNA: TGTGCCAGCAGCCTGGTCCGGGACTCAGATACGCAGTATTTT
CDR3 protein: CASSLVRDSDTQYF
J gene: TRBJ2-3
D gene: .
V gene: TRBV5-4
clone size: once

CDR3 DNA: TGTGCCAGCAGCCCGACAGGGGCCCAAGAGACCCAGTACTTC
CDR3 protein: CASSPTGAQETQYF
J gene: TRBJ2-5
D gene: TRBD1
V gene: TRBV4-2
clone size: .

CDR3 DNA: TGTGCCAGCAGCTTAGTGGCCGGGGGCGCAACAGATACGCAGTATTTT
CDR3 protein: CASSLVAGGATDTQYF
J gene: TRBJ2-3
D gene: .
V gene: TRBV11-2
clone size: .

CDR3 DNA: TGTGCCAGCAGCCCCGCTAGCGGGGGAACTGAGCAGTTCTTC
CDR3 protein: CASSPASGGTEQFF
J gene: TRBJ2-1
D gene: TRBD2
V gene: TRBV3-1/TRBV3-2
clone size: .

CDR3 DNA: TGCAGCGTTTCGACAGGGAACACTGAAGCTTTCTTT
CDR3 protein: CSVSTGNTEAFF
J gene: TRBJ1-1
D gene: .
V gene: TRBV29-1
clone size: .

CDR3 DNA: TGTGCTAGTGGAATACAGGGGGCGATTAATGAGCAGTTCTTC
CDR3 protein: CASGIQGAINEQFF
J gene: TRBJ2-1
D gene: TRBD1
V gene: TRBV12-5
clone size: .

CDR3 DNA: TGCGCCAGCAGCCAGGGGGGGGCGAATTCACCCCTCCACTTT
CDR3 protein: CASSQGGANSPLHF
J gene: TRBJ1-6
D gene: TRBD1
V gene: TRBV5-1
clone size: few

CDR3 DNA: TGTGCCAGCAGCTTAATCCGGACTGAAGCTTTCTTT
CDR3 protein: CASSLIRTEAFF
J gene: TRBJ1-1
D gene: .
V gene: TRBV7-9
clone size: .

CDR3 DNA: TGTGCCATCAGGAAAGAGGGGAACACTGAAGCTTTCTTT
CDR3 protein: CAIRKEGNTEAFF
J gene: TRBJ1-1
D gene: .
V gene: TRBV10-3
clone size: .

CDR3 DNA: TGCAGGCTTGATGATGGCTACACCTTC
CDR3 protein: CRLDDGYTF
J gene: TRBJ1-2
D gene: .
V gene: TRBV20-1
clone size: .

CDR3 DNA: TGCAGCGTTGAATGGGGAGGCCGACCCTACGAGCAGTACTTC
CDR3 protein: CSVEWGGRPYEQYF
J gene: TRBJ2-7
D gene: .
V gene: TRBV29-1
clone size: few

CDR3 DNA: TGTGCCAGCAGCGGACCCCGCTCTGGGGCCAACGTCCTGACTTTC
CDR3 protein: CASSGPRSGANVLTF
J gene: TRBJ2-6
D gene: .
V gene: TRBV6-2/TRBV6-3
clone size: .

CDR3 DNA: TGTGCCAGCAGCCAAGATCGGGGGGCGTATGAAAAACTGTTTTTT
CDR3 protein: CASSQDRGAYEKLFF
J gene: TRBJ1-4
D gene: .
V gene: TRBV14
clone size: once

CDR3 DNA: TGTGCCAGCAGCTTAGGGGAGTCCCTGTATGGCTACACCTTC
CDR3 protein: CASSLGESLYGYTF
J gene: TRBJ1-2
D gene: .
V gene: TRBV7-9
clone size: .

CDR3 DNA: TGTGCCAGCAGCCAGACTAGCTCAGGAGATACGCAGTATTTT
CDR3 protein: CASSQTSSGDTQYF
J gene: TRBJ2-3
D gene: TRBD2
V gene: TRBV3-1/TRBV3-2
clone size: .

CDR3 DNA: TGCGCCAGCCGAGGACCGTTTGAAGCTTTCTTT
CDR3 protein: CASRGPFEAFF
J gene: TRBJ1-1
D gene: .
V gene: TRBV10-2
clone size: .

CDR3 DNA: TGCAGCGTTCGGGGAGGCGGGAACACTGAAGCTTTCTTT
CDR3 protein: CSVRGGGNTEAFF
J gene: TRBJ1-1
D gene: .
V gene: TRBV29-1
clone size: .

CDR3 DNA: TGTGCCAGGCCATCGGGGGAAGGGTCGGGTGGCTACACCTTC
CDR3 protein: CARPSGEGSGGYTF
J gene: TRBJ1-2
D gene: .
V gene: TRBV19
clone size: many

CDR3 DNA: TGTGCCAGCAGCTTAGATCACCAGACCCCCTACACCTTC
CDR3 protein: CASSLDHQTPYTF
J gene: TRBJ1-2
D gene: .
V gene: TRBV11-3
clone size: .

CDR3 DNA: TGCGCCAGCAGCTGGGGTCAAACCTCTGGAAACACCATATATTTT
CDR3 protein: CASSWGQTSGNTIYF
J gene: TRBJ1-3
D gene: .
V gene: TRBV4-3
clone size: once

CDR3 DNA: TGTGCCAGCAGCTTAAAAACTAGCGGGGCAGGCGGGGAGCTGTTTTTT
CDR3 protein: CASSLKTSGAGGELFF
J gene: TRBJ2-2
D gene: TRBD2
V gene: TRBV11-3
clone size: .

CDR3 DNA: TGTGCCAGTAGTTTTCCTAGCGGGGGGATTACAGATACGCAGTATTTT
CDR3 protein: CASSFPSGGITDTQYF
J gene: TRBJ2-3
D gene: TRBD2
V gene: TRBV19
clone size: .

CDR3 DNA: TGTGCCAGCAGCTTCTCCCCCGGGAGGGAGCTGTTTTTT
CDR3 protein: CASSFSPGRELFF
J gene: TRBJ2-2
D gene: .
V gene: TRBV7-9
clone size: .

CDR3 DNA: TGTGCCAGCAGTTTGCCGACTAGCGTAGGCTACAATGAGCAGTTCTTC
CDR3 protein: CASSLPTSVGYNEQFF
J gene: TRBJ2-1
D gene: TRBD2
V gene: TRBV27
clone size: .

CDR3 DNA: TGTGCCAGCAGCCCGACTAGCCTCGGTGAGCAGTTCTTC
CDR3 protein: CASSPTSLGEQFF
J gene: TRBJ2-1
D gene: TRBD2
V gene: TRBV5-1
clone size: .

CDR3 DNA: TGTGCCAGCAGCCCGGGCGGGGGGCGAGGTGAAAAACTGTTTTTT
CDR3 protein: CASSPGGGRGEKLFF
J gene: TRBJ1-4
D gene: .
V gene: TRBV9
clone size: .

CDR3 DNA: TGTGCCAGCAGTTATGACGCGGACACTGAAGCTTTCTTT
CDR3 protein: CASSYDADTEAFF
J gene: TRBJ1-1
D gene: .
V gene: TRBV6-2/TRBV6-3
clone size: .